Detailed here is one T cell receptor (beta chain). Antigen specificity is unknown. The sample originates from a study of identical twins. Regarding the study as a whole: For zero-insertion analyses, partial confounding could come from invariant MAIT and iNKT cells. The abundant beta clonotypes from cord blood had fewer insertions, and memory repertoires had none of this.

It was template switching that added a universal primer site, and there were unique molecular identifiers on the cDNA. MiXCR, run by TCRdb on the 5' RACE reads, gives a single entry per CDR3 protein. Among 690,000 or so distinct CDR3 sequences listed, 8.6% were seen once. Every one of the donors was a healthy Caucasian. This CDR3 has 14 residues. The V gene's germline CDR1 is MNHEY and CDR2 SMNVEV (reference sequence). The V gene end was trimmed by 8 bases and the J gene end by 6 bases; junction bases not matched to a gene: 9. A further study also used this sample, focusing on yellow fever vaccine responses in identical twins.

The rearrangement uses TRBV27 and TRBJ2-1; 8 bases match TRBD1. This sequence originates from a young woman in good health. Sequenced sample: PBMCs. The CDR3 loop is CASLLRTGSNEQFF. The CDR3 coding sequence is TGTGCCAGCCTTCTGAGGACAGGGAGCAATGAGCAGTTCTTC.